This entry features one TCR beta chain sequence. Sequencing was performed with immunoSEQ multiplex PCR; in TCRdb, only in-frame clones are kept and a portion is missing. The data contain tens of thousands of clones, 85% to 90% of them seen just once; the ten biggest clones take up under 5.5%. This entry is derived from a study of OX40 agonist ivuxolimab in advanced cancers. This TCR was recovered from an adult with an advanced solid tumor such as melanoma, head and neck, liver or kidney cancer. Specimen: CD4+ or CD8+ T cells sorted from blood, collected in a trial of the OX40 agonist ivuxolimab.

CDR3 nucleotides: TGTGCCAGCAGTTCGGGACAGGGGAGCTCCTACGAGCAGTACTTC. Its translation: CASSSGQGSSYEQYF. The V gene is TRBV6-6, the J gene TRBJ2-7; 10 nucleotides align to TRBD1. The CDR3 has 15 residues. V lost 4 bases and J lost 0; bases outside the gene matches: 3. Germline V lookup: CDR1 MNHNY, CDR2 SVGAGI (reference sequence).